The T cell receptor (beta chain) under discussion was sequenced for a study of cytomegalovirus exposure and HLA in healthy donors. Per the germline V gene, CDR1 is MNHEY and CDR2 is SMNVEV (reference sequence). There are 17 residues in the CDR3. The V and J ends lost 5 bases and 8 bases respectively, with 24 bases between them. The PCR ran on 60 Vbeta and 13 Jbeta primers. The repertoire was sequenced with immunoSEQ multiplex PCR; TCRdb's copy has only in-frame clones and lacks some. The sample includes about 59,000 clones, approximately 75% of them seen just once. On this clone itself: Its target is unknown.

Findings and caveats of the study: Most TCR sequences proved rare, with some public TCRs found in many donors.

This TCR derives from a man between 25 and 39 years old in good health and CMV-seropositive. The sequenced material came from PBMCs. The chain couples TRBV27 to TRBJ1-4, with D possibly being TRBD1 (5 bases). The CDR3 nucleotides read TGTGCCAGCAGTCCACTTTTATTTGTCGGGGGAGGAGAAAAACTGTTTTTT. Encoded protein: CASSPLLFVGGGEKLFF.